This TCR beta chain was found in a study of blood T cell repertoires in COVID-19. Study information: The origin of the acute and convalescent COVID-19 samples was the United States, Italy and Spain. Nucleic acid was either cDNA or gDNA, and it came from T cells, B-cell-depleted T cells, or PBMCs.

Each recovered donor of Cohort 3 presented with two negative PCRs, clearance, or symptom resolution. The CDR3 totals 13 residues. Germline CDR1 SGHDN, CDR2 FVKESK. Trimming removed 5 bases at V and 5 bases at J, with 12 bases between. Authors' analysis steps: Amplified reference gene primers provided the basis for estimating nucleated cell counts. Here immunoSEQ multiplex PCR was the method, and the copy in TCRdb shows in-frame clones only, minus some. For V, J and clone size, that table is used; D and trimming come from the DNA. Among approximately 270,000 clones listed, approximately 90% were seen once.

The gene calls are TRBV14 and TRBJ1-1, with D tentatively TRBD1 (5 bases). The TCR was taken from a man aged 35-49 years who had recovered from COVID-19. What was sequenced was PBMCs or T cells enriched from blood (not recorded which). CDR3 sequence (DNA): TGTGCCAGCAGCTCAACCGGGGGGACTGAAGCTTTCTTT. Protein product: CASSSTGGTEAFF.